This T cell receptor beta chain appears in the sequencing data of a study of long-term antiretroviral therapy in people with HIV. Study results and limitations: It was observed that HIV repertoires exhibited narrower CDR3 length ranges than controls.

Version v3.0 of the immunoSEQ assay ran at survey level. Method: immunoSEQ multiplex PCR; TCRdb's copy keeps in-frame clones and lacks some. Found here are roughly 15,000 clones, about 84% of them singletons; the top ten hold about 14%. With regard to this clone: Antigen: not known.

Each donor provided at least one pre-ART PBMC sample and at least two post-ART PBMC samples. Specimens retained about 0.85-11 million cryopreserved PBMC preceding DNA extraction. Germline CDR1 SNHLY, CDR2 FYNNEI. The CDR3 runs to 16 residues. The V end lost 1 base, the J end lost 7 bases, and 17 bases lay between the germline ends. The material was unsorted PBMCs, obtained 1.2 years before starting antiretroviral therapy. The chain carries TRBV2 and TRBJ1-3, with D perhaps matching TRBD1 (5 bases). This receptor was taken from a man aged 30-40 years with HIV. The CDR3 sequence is CASSEVTTVAGNTIYF. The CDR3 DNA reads TGTGCCAGCAGTGAAGTGACGACAGTCGCCGGCAACACCATATATTTT.